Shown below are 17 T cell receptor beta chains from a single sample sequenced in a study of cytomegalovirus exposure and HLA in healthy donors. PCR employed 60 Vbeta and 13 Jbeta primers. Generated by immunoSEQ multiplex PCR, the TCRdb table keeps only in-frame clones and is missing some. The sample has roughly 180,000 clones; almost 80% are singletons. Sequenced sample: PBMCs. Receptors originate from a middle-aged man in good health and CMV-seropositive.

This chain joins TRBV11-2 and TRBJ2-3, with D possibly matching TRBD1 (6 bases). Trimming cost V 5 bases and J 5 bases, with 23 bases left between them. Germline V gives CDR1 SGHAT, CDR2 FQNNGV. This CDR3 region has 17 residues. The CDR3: CASSLGASLGARDTQYF. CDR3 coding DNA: TGTGCCAGCAGCCTAGGTGCATCGTTGGGGGCGAGAGATACGCAGTATTTT.

In DNA, the CDR3 is TGTGCCAGCAGCTACGGAGGGCTAGCGGGCGGTGTGCAAGAGACCCAGTACTTC. It specifies CASSYGGLAGGVQETQYF. The chain has TRBV5-4 and TRBJ2-5; TRBD2 aligns across 8 bases. Trimming took 3 bases from V and 2 from J; bases not matched to a gene: 15. Germline loops: CDR1 SGHNT, CDR2 YYREEE (reference sequence). The CDR3 runs to 18 residues.

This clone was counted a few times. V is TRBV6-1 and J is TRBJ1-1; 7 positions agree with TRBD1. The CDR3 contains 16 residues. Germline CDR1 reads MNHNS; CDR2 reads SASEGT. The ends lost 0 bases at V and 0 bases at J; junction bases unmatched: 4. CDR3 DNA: TGTGCCAGCAGTGAAGCAGGGGGCGATATGAACACTGAAGCTTTCTTT. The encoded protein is CASSEAGGDMNTEAFF.

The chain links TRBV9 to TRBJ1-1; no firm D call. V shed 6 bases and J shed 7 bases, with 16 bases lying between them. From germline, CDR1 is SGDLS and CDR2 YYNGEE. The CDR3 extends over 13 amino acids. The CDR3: CASNAVVGNEAFF. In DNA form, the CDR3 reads TGTGCCAGCAACGCGGTCGTGGGTAATGAAGCTTTCTTT.

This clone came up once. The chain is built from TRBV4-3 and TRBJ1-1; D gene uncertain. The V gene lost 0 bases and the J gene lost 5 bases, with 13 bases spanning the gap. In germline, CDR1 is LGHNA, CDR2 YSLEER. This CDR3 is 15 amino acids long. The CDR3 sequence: CASSQERSVRTEAFF. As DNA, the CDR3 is TGCGCCAGCAGCCAAGAACGAAGTGTACGGACTGAAGCTTTCTTT.

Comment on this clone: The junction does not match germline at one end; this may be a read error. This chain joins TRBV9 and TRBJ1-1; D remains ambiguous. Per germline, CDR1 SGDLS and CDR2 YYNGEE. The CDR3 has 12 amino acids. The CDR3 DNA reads TGTGCCGGCAGCGCCCGCGAAACTGAAGCTTTCTTT. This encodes CAGSARETEAFF.

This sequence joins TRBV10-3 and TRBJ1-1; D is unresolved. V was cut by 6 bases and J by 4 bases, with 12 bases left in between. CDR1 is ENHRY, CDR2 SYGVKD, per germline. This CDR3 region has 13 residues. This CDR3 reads CAIRLGAGTEAFF. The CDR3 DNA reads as TGTGCCATCAGGCTGGGTGCGGGCACTGAAGCTTTCTTT.

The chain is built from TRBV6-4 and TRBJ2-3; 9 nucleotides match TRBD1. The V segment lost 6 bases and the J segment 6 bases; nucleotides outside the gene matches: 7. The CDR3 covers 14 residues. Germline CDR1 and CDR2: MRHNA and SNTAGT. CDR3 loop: CASSQDRGSDTQYF. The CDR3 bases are TGTGCCAGCAGCCAGGACAGGGGTTCGGATACGCAGTATTTT.

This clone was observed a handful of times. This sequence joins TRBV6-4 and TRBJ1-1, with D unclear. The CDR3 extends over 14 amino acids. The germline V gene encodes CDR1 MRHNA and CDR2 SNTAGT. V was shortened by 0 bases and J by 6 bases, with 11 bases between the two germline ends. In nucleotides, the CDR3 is TGTGCCAGCAGTGACTCCGAGGGTGCTTCTGAAGCTTTCTTT. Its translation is CASSDSEGASEAFF.

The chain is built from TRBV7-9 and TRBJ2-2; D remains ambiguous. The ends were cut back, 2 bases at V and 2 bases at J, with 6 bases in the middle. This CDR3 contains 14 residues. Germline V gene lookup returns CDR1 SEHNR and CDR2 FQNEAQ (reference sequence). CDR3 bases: TGTGCCAGCAGCTTAATTCCAAACACCGGGGAGCTGTTTTTT. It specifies CASSLIPNTGELFF.

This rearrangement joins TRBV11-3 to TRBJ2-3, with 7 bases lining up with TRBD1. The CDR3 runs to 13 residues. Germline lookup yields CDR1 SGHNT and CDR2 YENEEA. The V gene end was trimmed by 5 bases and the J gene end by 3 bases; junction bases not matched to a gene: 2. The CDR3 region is CASSRTGTDTQYF. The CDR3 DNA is TGTGCCAGCAGCCGGACAGGAACAGATACGCAGTATTTT.

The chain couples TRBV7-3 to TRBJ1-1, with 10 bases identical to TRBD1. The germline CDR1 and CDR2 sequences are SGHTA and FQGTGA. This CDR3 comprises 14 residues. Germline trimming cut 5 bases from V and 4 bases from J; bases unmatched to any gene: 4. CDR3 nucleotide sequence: TGTGCCAGCAGCCCCGGACAGGGGGGCACTGAAGCTTTCTTT. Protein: CASSPGQGGTEAFF.

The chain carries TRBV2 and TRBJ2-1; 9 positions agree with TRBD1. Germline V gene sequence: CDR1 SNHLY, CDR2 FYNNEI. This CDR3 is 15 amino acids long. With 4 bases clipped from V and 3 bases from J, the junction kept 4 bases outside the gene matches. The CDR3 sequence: CASSGTGANYNEQFF. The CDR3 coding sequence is TGTGCCAGCAGTGGGACAGGGGCCAACTACAATGAGCAGTTCTTC.

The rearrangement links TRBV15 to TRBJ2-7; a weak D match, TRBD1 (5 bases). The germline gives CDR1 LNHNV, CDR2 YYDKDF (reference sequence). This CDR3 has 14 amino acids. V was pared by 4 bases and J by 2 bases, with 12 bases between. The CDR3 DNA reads TGTGCCACCAGCATCGACAGAACCACCTACGAGCAGTACTTC. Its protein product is CATSIDRTTYEQYF.

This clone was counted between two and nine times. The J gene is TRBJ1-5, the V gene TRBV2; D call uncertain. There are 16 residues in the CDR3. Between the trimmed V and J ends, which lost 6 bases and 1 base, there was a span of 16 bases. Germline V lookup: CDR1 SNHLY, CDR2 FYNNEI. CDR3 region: CASREEPKGSNQPQHF. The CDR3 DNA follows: TGTGCCAGCAGGGAGGAACCAAAGGGAAGCAATCAGCCCCAGCATTTT.

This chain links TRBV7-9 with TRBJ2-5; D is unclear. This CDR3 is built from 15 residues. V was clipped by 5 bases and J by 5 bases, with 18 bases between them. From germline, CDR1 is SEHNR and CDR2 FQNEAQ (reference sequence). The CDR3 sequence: CASSPPRGVSETQYF. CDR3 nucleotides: TGTGCCAGCAGCCCTCCAAGAGGTGTAAGCGAGACCCAGTACTTC.

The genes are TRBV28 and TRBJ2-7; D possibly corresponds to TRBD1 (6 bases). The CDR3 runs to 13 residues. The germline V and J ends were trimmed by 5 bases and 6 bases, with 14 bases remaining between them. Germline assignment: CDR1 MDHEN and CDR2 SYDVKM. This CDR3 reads CASSLYRDAEQYF. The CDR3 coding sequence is TGTGCCAGCAGTCTATACAGGGACGCCGAGCAGTACTTC. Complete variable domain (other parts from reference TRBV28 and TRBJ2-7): DVKVTQSSRYLVKRTGEKVFLECVQDMDHENMFWYRQDPGLGLRLIYFSYDVKMKEKGDIPEGYSVSREKKERFSLILESASTNQTSMYLCASSLYRDAEQYFGPGTRLTVT.